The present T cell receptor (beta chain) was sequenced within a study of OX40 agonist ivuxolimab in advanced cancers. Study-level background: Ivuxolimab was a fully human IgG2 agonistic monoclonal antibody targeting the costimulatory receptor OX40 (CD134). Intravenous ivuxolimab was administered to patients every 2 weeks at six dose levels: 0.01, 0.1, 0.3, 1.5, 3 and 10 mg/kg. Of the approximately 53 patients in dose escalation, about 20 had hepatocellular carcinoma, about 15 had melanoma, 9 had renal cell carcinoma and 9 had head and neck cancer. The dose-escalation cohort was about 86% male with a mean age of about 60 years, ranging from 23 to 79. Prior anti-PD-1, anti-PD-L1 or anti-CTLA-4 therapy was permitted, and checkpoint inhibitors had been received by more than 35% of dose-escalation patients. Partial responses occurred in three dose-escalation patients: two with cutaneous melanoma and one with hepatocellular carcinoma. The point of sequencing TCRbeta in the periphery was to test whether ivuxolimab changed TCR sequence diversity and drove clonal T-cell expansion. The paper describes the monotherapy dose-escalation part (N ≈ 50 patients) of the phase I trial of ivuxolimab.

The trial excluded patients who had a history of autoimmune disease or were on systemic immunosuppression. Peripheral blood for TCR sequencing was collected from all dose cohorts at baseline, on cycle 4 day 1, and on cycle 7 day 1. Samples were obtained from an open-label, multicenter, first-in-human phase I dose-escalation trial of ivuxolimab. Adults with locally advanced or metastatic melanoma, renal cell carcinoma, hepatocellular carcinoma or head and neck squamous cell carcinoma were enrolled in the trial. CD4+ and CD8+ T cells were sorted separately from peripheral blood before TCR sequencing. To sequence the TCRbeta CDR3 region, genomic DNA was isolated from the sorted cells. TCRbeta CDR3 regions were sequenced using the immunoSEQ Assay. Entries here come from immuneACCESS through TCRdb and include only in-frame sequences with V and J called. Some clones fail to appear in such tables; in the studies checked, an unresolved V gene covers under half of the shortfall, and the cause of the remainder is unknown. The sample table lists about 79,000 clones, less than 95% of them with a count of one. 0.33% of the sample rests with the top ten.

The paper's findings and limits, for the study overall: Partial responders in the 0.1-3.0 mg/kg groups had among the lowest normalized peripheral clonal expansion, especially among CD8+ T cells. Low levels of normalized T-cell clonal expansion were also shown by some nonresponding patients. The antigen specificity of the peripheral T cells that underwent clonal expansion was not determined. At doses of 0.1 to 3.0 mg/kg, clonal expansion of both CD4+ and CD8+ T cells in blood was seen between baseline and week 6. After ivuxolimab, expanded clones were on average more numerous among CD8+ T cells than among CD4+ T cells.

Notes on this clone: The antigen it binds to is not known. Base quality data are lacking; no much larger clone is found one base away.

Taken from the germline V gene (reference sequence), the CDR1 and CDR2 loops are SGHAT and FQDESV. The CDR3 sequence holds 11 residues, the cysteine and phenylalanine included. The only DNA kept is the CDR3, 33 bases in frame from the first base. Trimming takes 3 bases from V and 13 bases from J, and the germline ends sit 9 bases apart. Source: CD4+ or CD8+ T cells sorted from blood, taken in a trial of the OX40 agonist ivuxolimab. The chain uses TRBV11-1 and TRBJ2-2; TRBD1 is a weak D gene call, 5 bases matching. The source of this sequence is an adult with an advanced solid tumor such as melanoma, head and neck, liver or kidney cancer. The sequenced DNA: TGTGCCAGCAGCTTTGCAGGGCGGCTGTTTTTT. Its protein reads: CASSFAGRLFF.